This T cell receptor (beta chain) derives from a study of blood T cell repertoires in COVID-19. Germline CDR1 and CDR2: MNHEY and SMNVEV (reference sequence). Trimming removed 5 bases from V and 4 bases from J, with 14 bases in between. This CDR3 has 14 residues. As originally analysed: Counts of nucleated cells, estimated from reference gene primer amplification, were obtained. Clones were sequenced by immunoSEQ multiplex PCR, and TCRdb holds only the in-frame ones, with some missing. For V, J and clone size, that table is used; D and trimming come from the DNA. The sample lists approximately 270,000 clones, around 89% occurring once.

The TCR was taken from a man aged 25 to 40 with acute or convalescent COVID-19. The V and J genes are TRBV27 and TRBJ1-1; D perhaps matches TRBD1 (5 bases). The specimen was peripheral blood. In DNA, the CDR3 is TGTGCCAGCAGTGAGGCGGGGGGACCCACTGAAGCTTTCTTT. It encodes CASSEAGGPTEAFF.